This T cell receptor beta chain was retrieved from a study of sequential checkpoint blockade in melanoma. The wider study: Randomization was 1:1 between first-line nivolumab→ipilimumab and ipilimumab→nivolumab. After both sequences, patients received maintenance nivolumab.

The treatment: randomized to nivolumab then ipilimumab (arm A) or the reverse (arm B). DNA-damaging chemotherapy had not been given to any patient beforehand. PBMC sorting kept live CD3+CD8+ cells without CD19 or CD56. The assay was immunoSEQ multiplex PCR, and TCRdb's table has in-frame clones only and misses some. The sample records roughly 30,000 clones, less than 85% being singletons. Unmatched junction bases numbered 8, after V lost 1 base and J lost 5 bases. This CDR3 contains 17 residues. CDR1 is LGHNA and CDR2 is YSLEER in the germline V gene. The chain links TRBV4-3 to TRBJ2-5; 12 nucleotides agree with TRBD2. This material consisted of CD8+ T cells sorted from blood (inferred from file names), taken from a patient given nivolumab and ipilimumab in sequence. The clonotype comes from a human donor with melanoma. As DNA, the CDR3 is TGCGCCAGCAGCCAAGTTCCGGGACTAGCGGGTGTGGAGACCCAGTACTTC. Its translation is CASSQVPGLAGVETQYF.